The next 4 T cell receptor beta chains were all read from a single sample in a study of identical twins. MiXCR, applied by TCRdb to the 5' RACE reads, yields one record per CDR3 protein. The sample lists around 570,000 distinct CDR3 sequences, roughly 9.9% occurring once. In addition, the sample was reused for a study of yellow fever vaccine responses in identical twins.

The sample comprised PBMCs. All receptors come from a woman between 18 and 29 years old in good health.

Many counts were recorded for this clonotype. The chain couples TRBV6-5 to TRBJ2-7; 10 nucleotides agree with TRBD1. Germline values: CDR1 MNHEY, CDR2 SVGAGI. This CDR3 contains 16 residues. Trimming cost V 2 bases and J 2 bases; bases outside gene matches: 6. CDR3 nucleotides: TGTGCCAGCAGTTACACACCGGGACAGGGGACCTACGAGCAGTACTTC. Amino acid sequence: CASSYTPGQGTYEQYF.

The genes are TRBV12-3 or TRBV12-4 and TRBJ2-7; TRBD1 aligns across 9 bases. V lost 1 base and J lost 0; bases outside the gene matches: 4. The CDR3 contains 16 residues. The CDR3, as DNA: TGTGCCAGCAGTTTAGGACAGGGGGGATACTCCTACGAGCAGTACTTC. It specifies CASSLGQGGYSYEQYF.

The chain employs TRBV6-5 and TRBJ2-5, with 9 bases that match TRBD1. Trimming removed 5 bases from V and 5 bases from J; junction bases left unmatched: 12. CDR3 length equals 16 residues. The germline gives CDR1 MNHEY, CDR2 SVGAGI. Here the CDR3 reads CASSHAGRTGDETQYF. DNA for the CDR3: TGTGCCAGCAGTCACGCAGGGAGGACAGGGGATGAGACCCAGTACTTC.

This clonotype was recorded at least ten times. The chain uses TRBV5-1 and TRBJ2-2, with TRBD2 matching 9 bases. Looked up from germline, CDR1 is SGHRS and CDR2 is YFSETQ. J lost 7 bases, V lost 4 bases, and 5 bases had no gene match. This CDR3 has 14 residues. CDR3 amino acids: CASSGIAGDGELFF. The CDR3, as DNA: TGCGCCAGCAGCGGAATAGCGGGAGACGGGGAGCTGTTTTTT. Based on the CDR3 plus reference TRBV5-1 and TRBJ2-2, the full variable domain is KAGVTQTPRYLIKTRGQQVTLSCSPISGHRSVSWYQQTPGQGLQFLFEYFSETQRNKGNFPGRFSGRQFSNSRSEMNVSTLELGDSALYLCASSGIAGDGELFFGEGSRLTVL.